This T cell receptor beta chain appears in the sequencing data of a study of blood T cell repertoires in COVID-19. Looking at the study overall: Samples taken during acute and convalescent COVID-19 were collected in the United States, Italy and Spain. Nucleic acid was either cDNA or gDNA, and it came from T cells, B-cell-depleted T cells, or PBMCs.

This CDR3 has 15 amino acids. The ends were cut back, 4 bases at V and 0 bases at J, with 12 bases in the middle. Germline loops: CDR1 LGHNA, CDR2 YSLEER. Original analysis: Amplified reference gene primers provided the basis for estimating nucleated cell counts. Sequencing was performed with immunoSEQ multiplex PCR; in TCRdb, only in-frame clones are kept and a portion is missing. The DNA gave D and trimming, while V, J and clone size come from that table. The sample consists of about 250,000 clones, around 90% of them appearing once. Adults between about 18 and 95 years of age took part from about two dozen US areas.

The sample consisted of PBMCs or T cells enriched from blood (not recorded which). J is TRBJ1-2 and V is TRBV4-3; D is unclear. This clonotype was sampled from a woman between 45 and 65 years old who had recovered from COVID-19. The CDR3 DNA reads TGCGCCAGCAGCCCTATGGTTGGTGCTAACTATGGCTACACCTTC. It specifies CASSPMVGANYGYTF.